Listed here are 17 T cell receptor beta chains from one sample, sequenced in a study of patients and donors after allogeneic stem cell transplantation. Each CDR3 protein gets one entry after TCRdb re-called the RT-PCR reads with MiXCR. Of about a million distinct CDR3 sequences detected, approximately 19% appear once; the ten largest clones hold approximately 5.9%. The source material was blood, either unsorted or a sorted T cell fraction (not recorded which). The receptor source for this set is a human donor who was either an allogeneic HSCT recipient or a stem cell or donor lymphocyte infusion donor (not recorded which). It is not recorded whose cells these are; they may come from a transplant donor.

This clonotype was counted only a few times. The chain is built from TRBV5-1 and TRBJ2-5; D is unclear. Trimming pared 0 bases from V and 5 bases from J, leaving 8 bases between. This CDR3 region has 13 residues. Per germline, CDR1 SGHRS and CDR2 YFSETQ. CDR3: CASSLDKGETQYF. The CDR3 DNA follows: TGCGCCAGCAGCTTGGATAAGGGTGAGACCCAGTACTTC.

The V call is TRBV19, the J call TRBJ2-6; no clear D gene. The length of the CDR3 is 15 residues. Germline V gene sequence: CDR1 LNHDA, CDR2 SQIVND (reference sequence). V lost 7 bases to trimming and J lost 0 bases, with 10 bases between them. Written as DNA, the CDR3 is TGTGCCAGTACCATAGCTCGCTCTGGGGCCAACGTCCTGACTTTC. Translating gives CASTIARSGANVLTF.

V and J are TRBV4-3 and TRBJ2-1; no clear D gene. V was trimmed by 0 bases and J by 5 bases, leaving 8 bases between them. The germline V gene has CDR1 LGHNA and CDR2 YSLEER. The CDR3 is 14 residues long. This CDR3 is CASSQEYVDNEQFF. The CDR3 nucleotides read TGCGCCAGCAGCCAAGAGTATGTGGACAATGAGCAGTTCTTC.

This clonotype appeared a few times. CDR3 loop: CASNGRTLDEQFF. The CDR3 DNA reads TGTGCCAGCAACGGACGTACACTTGATGAGCAGTTCTTC. The genes are TRBV6-1 and TRBJ2-1, with D unclear. The V and J ends lost 7 bases and 8 bases respectively, with 15 bases between them. This CDR3 comprises 13 residues. Germline loops: CDR1 MNHNS, CDR2 SASEGT.

This clonotype was counted between two and nine times. The chain recombines TRBV20-1 with TRBJ2-7; D gene ambiguous. The CDR3 has 13 residues. V dropped 0 bases and J dropped 6 bases, with 12 bases sitting between them. Per germline, CDR1 DFQATT and CDR2 SNEGSKA (reference sequence). The CDR3 DNA sequence: TGCAGTGCTAGAGATCCAGGACGGCGCGAGCAGTACTTC. It is translated as CSARDPGRREQYF.

This clonotype has only a few counts. Here the CDR3 DNA reads TGCGCCAGCAGCAACAAATCGATACAGGTTTATAATTCACCCCTCCACTTT. Protein product: CASSNKSIQVYNSPLHF. V gene TRBV5-1 combines with J gene TRBJ1-6, with a possible D match to TRBD1 (5 bases). The V end was cut by 4 bases, the J end by 4 bases, with 18 bases between. Germline lookup yields CDR1 SGHRS and CDR2 YFSETQ. The CDR3 contains 17 residues.

In this sample, this clonotype turned up a few times. The chain joins TRBV6-2 or TRBV6-3 to TRBJ1-1; D gene ambiguous. Trimming left V 2 bases short and J 0 bases short, with 16 bases between. Germline-derived CDR1 and CDR2 are MNHEY and SVGEGT. There are 17 residues in the CDR3. This CDR3 is CASSYPWALRMNTEAFF. The CDR3 region has the DNA TGTGCCAGCAGTTACCCTTGGGCCCTGAGGATGAACACTGAAGCTTTCTTT.

The rearrangement joins TRBV5-1 to TRBJ2-3, with a possible D match to TRBD2 (5 bases). The ends were cut back, 4 bases at V and 7 bases at J, with 13 bases in the middle. The CDR3 is 13 residues long. Germline V CDR1 and CDR2: SGHRS, YFSETQ. The CDR3 DNA reads as TGCGCCAGCAGCAATTCAATCGGGAATACGCAGTATTTT. It is translated as CASSNSIGNTQYF.

This clonotype was seen only a few times. The chain combines TRBV20-1 with TRBJ1-4, with D perhaps matching TRBD1 (6 bases). Germline V gene sequence: CDR1 DFQATT, CDR2 SNEGSKA (reference sequence). The CDR3 covers 12 residues. Trimming removed 8 bases at V and 8 bases at J, with 15 bases between. This chain's CDR3 is CSIGETGEKLFF. CDR3 nucleotides: TGCAGTATAGGCGAAACAGGGGAAAAACTGTTTTTT.

The chain couples TRBV21-1 to TRBJ1-1; the table's D call TRBD1 went unverified against the DNA. TRBV21-1 corresponds to a pseudogene. The CDR3 runs to 16 residues. The DNA of the CDR3 is TGTGCCAGCAGCGAAATGCGGCGGCGGGGCGGACTGAAAGCTTTCTTT. Residues: CASSEMRRRGGLKAFF.

This clonotype was detected many times. This chain connects TRBV12-3 or TRBV12-4 to TRBJ2-1; 7 nucleotides align to TRBD2. The CDR3 length is 15 residues. Unmatched junction bases numbered 6, after V lost 4 bases and J lost 3 bases. The CDR3 loop reads CASSSSGLYYNEQFF. DNA for the CDR3: TGTGCCAGCAGTTCTAGCGGTCTTTACTACAATGAGCAGTTCTTC.

This clonotype has a handful of counts. The rearrangement uses TRBV6-5 and TRBJ1-1; D ambiguous. The CDR3 has 13 residues. The V end was cut by 2 bases, the J end by 1 base, with 5 bases between. The germline V gene has CDR1 MNHEY and CDR2 SVGAGI. The CDR3 region has the DNA TGTGCCAGCAGTTACACCCAGAACACTGAAGCTTTCTTT. It yields the protein CASSYTQNTEAFF.

This clonotype has a handful of counts. This rearrangement joins TRBV5-5 to TRBJ2-5; 10 positions agree with TRBD1. The V and J ends lost 2 bases and 4 bases, in that order; junction bases with no gene match: 8. CDR3 length: 16 amino acids. Germline V gene sequence: CDR1 SGHKS, CDR2 YYEKEE (reference sequence). The CDR3 reads CASSFMPRQGAETQYF. CDR3 DNA: TGTGCCAGCAGCTTTATGCCGAGACAGGGGGCAGAGACCCAGTACTTC.

This clonotype was counted between two and nine times. The rearrangement links TRBV5-1 to TRBJ2-7, with 10 bases matching TRBD2. This CDR3 has 15 residues. CDR1 and CDR2 (germline): SGHRS, YFSETQ. The ends lost 6 bases at V and 4 bases at J; junction bases unmatched: 10. The CDR3 sequence: CASTQASGSGYEQYF. The CDR3 nucleotides are TGCGCCAGCACGCAAGCTAGCGGGAGTGGATACGAGCAGTACTTC.

This chain connects TRBV6-1 to TRBJ1-5; D might be TRBD1 (5 bases). The V end lost 5 bases, the J end lost 6 bases, and 17 bases lay between the germline ends. Per the germline V gene, CDR1 is MNHNS and CDR2 is SASEGT. The CDR3 is 15 amino acids. The DNA for the CDR3 is TGTGCCAGCAGTCCGACTGGGGGACGAAGTCAGCCCCAGCATTTT. This sequence encodes CASSPTGGRSQPQHF.

The chain uses TRBV12-3 or TRBV12-4 and TRBJ2-3; D uncertain. V gave up 4 bases and J gave up 6 bases, with 11 bases separating them. The CDR3 contains 13 residues. CDR3 protein: CASSYYRRDTQYF. The CDR3 nucleotides are TGTGCCAGCAGTTATTACAGAAGGGATACGCAGTATTTT.

In this sample, this clonotype turned up a few times. The chain carries TRBV9 and TRBJ2-2; 10 bases are a match to TRBD1. Germline V gene data show CDR1 as SGDLS and CDR2 as YYNGEE. The length of the CDR3 is 19 residues. The V segment lost 4 bases and the J segment 0 bases; nucleotides outside the gene matches: 12. The CDR3 DNA is TGTGCCAGCAGCAGAAGACAGGGGGCGGGGGACGCGAACACCGGGGAGCTGTTTTTT. This encodes CASSRRQGAGDANTGELFF.